This T cell receptor (beta chain) was recovered during a study of blood T cell repertoires in COVID-19. In terms of age and location, participants ranged from about 18 to 90 years and lived in about two dozen US areas. In assigning cohorts, the study relied on participant-reported clinical history. Exposed enrollees had met someone with a PCR-confirmed or clinician-diagnosed COVID-19 case at some point within the 2 weeks before study entry. How the authors handled the data: Amplification of reference gene primers was used by the study to estimate nucleated cell counts. Measured with immunoSEQ multiplex PCR; TCRdb has only the in-frame clones, and not every one. Clone size and V and J calls were adopted from that table, with D and trimming inferred from the DNA. Of some 300,000 clones listed, 90% are singletons. The CDR3 is made up of 17 amino acids. CDR1 MNHEY and CDR2 SVGEGT come from the germline V gene. V shed 2 bases and J shed 1 base, with 15 bases lying between them.

This sequence originates from a woman between 25 and 40 years old who had been exposed to COVID-19. V usage is TRBV6-2 or TRBV6-3 and J usage is TRBJ1-3, with D possibly TRBD1 on 5 matching bases. Sequencing was done on a sample of PBMCs or T cells enriched from blood (not recorded which). CDR3 coding DNA: TGTGCCAGCAGTTACCCCAGGGTGGACGGATCTGGAAACACCATATATTTT. It is translated as CASSYPRVDGSGNTIYF.